A single sample gave rise to the 8 T cell receptor beta chains below, sequenced in a study of T cells in localized non-small cell lung cancer. Only in-frame clones appear in the TCRdb table, and some are missing; sequencing was by immunoSEQ multiplex PCR. The repertoire includes approximately 100,000 clones, around 90% of them detected once, and roughly 3.9% sits in the top ten. Sequencing was performed on PBMCs, taken before any cancer treatment. These receptors originate from a woman aged 35-70 years with stage II squamous cell lung carcinoma.

The sample holds one count of this clone. The V and J genes are TRBV19 and TRBJ1-2; the D gene is possibly TRBD1 (6 bases). Germline-derived CDR1 and CDR2 are LNHDA and SQIVND (reference sequence). The CDR3 is 13 residues long. Trimming cost V 5 bases and J 6 bases, with 13 bases left between them. The DNA of the CDR3 is TGTGCCAGTAGTCAGGGGCCGGCCCATGGCTACACCTTC. Protein: CASSQGPAHGYTF.

The V and J genes are TRBV7-9 and TRBJ2-1; D is perhaps TRBD2 (5 bases). The germline gives CDR1 SEHNR, CDR2 FQNEAQ (reference sequence). Trimming stripped 6 bases from V and 3 bases from J, with 9 bases between. The CDR3 spans 13 residues. The CDR3 coding sequence is TGTGCCAGCAGGGGAGACGGCTACAATGAGCAGTTCTTC. Translating gives CASRGDGYNEQFF.

The DNA of the CDR3 is TGTGCCAGCAGCTTCGGCCCGACCTCCGAACCTCAGCCCCAGCATTTT. Protein sequence: CASSFGPTSEPQPQHF. The chain uses TRBV7-9 and TRBJ1-5; D not certain. CDR3 length: 16 amino acids. V shed 3 bases and J shed 6 bases, with 18 bases lying between them. Germline V gene lookup returns CDR1 SEHNR and CDR2 FQNEAQ (reference sequence).

This rearrangement joins TRBV10-3 to TRBJ1-3; D is unclear. This CDR3 region has 13 residues. The V gene lost 8 bases and the J gene lost 1 base, with 9 bases spanning the gap. Germline V gene sequence: CDR1 ENHRY, CDR2 SYGVKD. DNA for the CDR3: TGTGCCATCCAGGCCGCATCTGGAAACACCATATATTTT. Its translation is CAIQAASGNTIYF.

This rearrangement joins TRBV7-8 to TRBJ2-4, with no clear D. The CDR3 runs 12 residues. V was pared by 4 bases and J by 8 bases, with 9 bases between. The germline CDR1 and CDR2 sequences are SGHVS and FQNEAQ. The DNA for the CDR3 is TGTGCCAGCAGCTATCCTTTGGACATTCAGTACTTC. Translated, it gives CASSYPLDIQYF.

Here the CDR3 DNA reads TGCGCCAGCAGCTTGGCGACCCCAGGAAGCGGGGAGCTGTTTTTT. It encodes CASSLATPGSGELFF. The gene calls are TRBV5-1 and TRBJ2-2, with D uncertain. The ends were cut back, 0 bases at V and 7 bases at J, with 13 bases in the middle. The CDR3 extends over 15 amino acids. CDR1 and CDR2 from the germline V gene are SGHRS and YFSETQ.

The chain carries TRBV30 and TRBJ1-1, with a possible D match to TRBD1 (6 bases). Between the trimmed V and J ends, which lost 6 bases and 5 bases, there was a span of 13 bases. CDR3 length: 12 residues. Germline V gives CDR1 GTSNPN, CDR2 SVGIG (reference sequence). For the CDR3, the DNA is TGTGCCTGCCATAGGGGGGGGACTGAAGCTTTCTTT. Protein product: CACHRGGTEAFF.

V usage is TRBV11-2 and J usage is TRBJ1-4, with TRBD1 matching over 7 bases. Germline loops: CDR1 SGHAT, CDR2 FQNNGV. The V segment lost 5 bases and the J segment 8 bases; nucleotides outside the gene matches: 11. The CDR3 has 15 amino acids. CDR3 region: CASSPGGRGSEKLFF. The CDR3, as DNA: TGTGCCAGCAGCCCCGGGGGCAGGGGGAGCGAAAAACTGTTTTTT.